These 29 T cell receptor beta chains were all obtained from the same sample, sequenced in a study of T cell responses to AZD1222 COVID-19 vaccine. Profiled with immunoSEQ multiplex PCR; TCRdb holds only in-frame clones, not every one. The sample gives about 150,000 clones, around nine tenths of which show up once; about 2% is in the top ten. Sequencing used peripheral blood, obtained on day 0 of AZD1222 vaccination. Every receptor here comes from an adult in good health.

The chain joins TRBV12-3 or TRBV12-4 to TRBJ1-2; D call uncertain. With 7 bases removed from V and 8 bases from J, the gap between germline ends came to 17 bases. The CDR3 sequence is 13 residues long. The CDR3 region has the DNA TGTGCCAGCACCCACGGGCGAGGAGGCGGCTACACCTTC. This encodes CASTHGRGGGYTF.

This clone has only one observation. The chain carries TRBV27 and TRBJ2-7, with 9 bases identical to TRBD1. In germline, CDR1 is MNHEY, CDR2 SMNVEV (reference sequence). This CDR3 is 13 amino acids long. The J segment lost 4 bases and the V segment lost 6 bases, leaving 4 bases of the junction unmatched. Here the CDR3 reads CASRGTGTYEQYF. The DNA for the CDR3 is TGTGCCAGCAGGGGGACAGGGACGTACGAGCAGTACTTC.

This clone is a singleton in its sample. The chain links TRBV4-2 to TRBJ2-1; a possible D gene is TRBD2 (6 bases). The CDR3 sequence is 14 residues long. CDR1 is LGHNA, CDR2 YNFKEQ, per germline. V was pared by 5 bases and J by 1 base, with 9 bases between. The DNA for the CDR3 is TGTGCCAGCAGCGCTCGGGAGTCCTACAATGAGCAGTTCTTC. This codes for CASSARESYNEQFF.

The chain is built from TRBV4-1 and TRBJ2-5; no clear D gene. The germline gives CDR1 MGHRA, CDR2 YSYEKL. The CDR3 is made up of 15 amino acids. With 0 bases removed from V and 2 bases from J, the gap between germline ends came to 10 bases. The CDR3 reads CASSQEGWGQETQYF. DNA of the CDR3: TGCGCCAGCAGCCAAGAGGGTTGGGGTCAAGAGACCCAGTACTTC.

V is TRBV28 and J is TRBJ1-1, with D unclear. Germline lookup yields CDR1 MDHEN and CDR2 SYDVKM. CDR3 length: 13 amino acids. The V end was cut by 2 bases, the J end by 5 bases, with 9 bases between. The DNA of the CDR3 is TGTGCCAGCAGTTTAGTTAGTCGGACTGAAGCTTTCTTT. Protein sequence: CASSLVSRTEAFF.

The V and J genes are TRBV29-1 and TRBJ2-3; TRBD2 aligns across 11 bases. The CDR3 runs 16 residues. Germline V gene lookup returns CDR1 SQVTM and CDR2 ANQGSEA. V was clipped by 1 base and J by 3 bases; unmatched bases: 6. CDR3 sequence reads: CSVEVASGRLTDTQYF. CDR3 bases: TGCAGCGTTGAAGTAGCTAGCGGGAGGTTGACAGATACGCAGTATTTT.

V gene TRBV7-3 combines with J gene TRBJ2-1; 11 bases agree with TRBD2. The CDR3 contains 15 residues. From germline, CDR1 is SGHTA and CDR2 FQGTGA. V lost 2 bases to trimming and J lost 4 bases; unmatched junction nucleotides: 1. The CDR3 loop reads CASSLGTSGYNEQFF. The CDR3 DNA reads as TGTGCCAGCAGCTTAGGGACTAGCGGATACAATGAGCAGTTCTTC.

This chain joins TRBV19 and TRBJ1-1, with unresolved D. The germline gives CDR1 LNHDA, CDR2 SQIVND (reference sequence). The CDR3 spans 12 residues. Trimming shortened V by 4 bases and J by 5 bases, and 8 bases separated the two germline ends. The CDR3 nucleotides read TGTGCCAGTAGTACACCGAGGACTGAAGCTTTCTTT. This sequence encodes CASSTPRTEAFF.

CDR3 in amino acids: CASSSDPGTSFTDTQYF. The CDR3 DNA reads TGTGCCAGCAGCTCCGACCCCGGGACTTCTTTCACAGATACGCAGTATTTT. V and J are TRBV13 and TRBJ2-3; maybe TRBD2 (6 bases). This CDR3 has 17 amino acids. The germline V and J ends were trimmed by 4 bases and 2 bases, with 19 bases remaining between them. Germline V gene lookup returns CDR1 PRHDT and CDR2 FYEKMQ (reference sequence). The full variable domain, its missing parts supplied by reference TRBV13 and TRBJ2-3, is AAGVIQSPRHLIKEKRETATLKCYPIPRHDTVYWYQQGPGQDPQFLISFYEKMQSDKGSIPDRFSAQQFSDYHSELNMSSLELGDSALYFCASSSDPGTSFTDTQYFGPGTRLTVL.

The V gene is TRBV7-9, the J gene TRBJ1-5, with 9 bases fitting TRBD1. The CDR3 is made up of 15 amino acids. The germline CDR1 and CDR2 sequences are SEHNR and FQNEAQ (reference sequence). Losses at the gene ends were 5 bases for V and 2 bases for J; bases not matched to a gene: 4. CDR3 loop: CASSRGQGGNQPQHF. CDR3 nucleotides: TGTGCCAGCAGCCGGGGACAGGGTGGCAATCAGCCCCAGCATTTT.

The chain uses TRBV5-8 and TRBJ2-7; 7 positions match TRBD1. CDR1 is SGHTS and CDR2 is YDEGEE in the germline V gene. Trimming cost V 3 bases and J 4 bases; bases outside gene matches: 10. The CDR3 runs 15 residues. The CDR3: CASSYTGANIYEQYF. CDR3 DNA sequence: TGTGCCAGCAGCTACACAGGGGCCAATATTTACGAGCAGTACTTC. The variable domain in full, completed from reference TRBV5-8 and TRBJ2-7, reads EAGVTQSPTHLIKTRGQQATLRCSPISGHTSVYWYQQALGLGLQFLLWYDEGEERNRGNFPPRFSGRQFPNYSSELNVNALELEDSALYLCASSYTGANIYEQYFGPGTRLTVT.

This chain connects TRBV3-1 (or the pseudogene TRBV3-2) to TRBJ1-1; D remains ambiguous. Germline loops: CDR1 LGHDT, CDR2 YNNKEL (reference sequence). The CDR3 is 18 residues long. Trimming stripped 5 bases from V and 2 bases from J, with 24 bases between. CDR3 amino acids: CASSLISSRRRKNTEAFF. The CDR3 DNA reads TGTGCCAGCAGCTTAATAAGCAGTCGACGGCGAAAAAACACTGAAGCTTTCTTT.

V and J are TRBV28 and TRBJ1-4, with unresolved D. CDR1 is MDHEN, CDR2 SYDVKM, per germline. V was shortened by 6 bases and J by 4 bases, with 21 bases between the two germline ends. The CDR3 is made up of 17 amino acids. CDR3 sequence (DNA): TGTGCCAGCAGCTCCCAAGCGTGGACGATAAATAATGAAAAACTGTTTTTT. Amino acid sequence: CASSSQAWTINNEKLFF.

V usage is TRBV6-2 or TRBV6-3 and J usage is TRBJ2-5; 7 bases are a match to TRBD2. The junction had 16 bases not matched to a gene; V was cut back by 3 bases and J by 9 bases. This CDR3 has 16 amino acids. In germline, CDR1 is MNHEY, CDR2 SVGEGT. CDR3 bases: TGTGCCAGCAGTTATGGGGCGGGAGCGGTGCGGGAGCCCCAGTACTTC. Its translation is CASSYGAGAVREPQYF.

This chain connects TRBV5-6 to TRBJ1-2; the D gene is possibly TRBD1 (6 bases). This CDR3 comprises 13 residues. Germline CDR1 is SGHDT and CDR2 is YYEEEE. V was cut by 3 bases and J by 4 bases, with 10 bases left in between. The CDR3 DNA reads as TGTGCCAGCAGCTCTCCAGGGGTCTATGGCTACACCTTC. The encoded protein is CASSSPGVYGYTF.

The chain has TRBV7-9 and TRBJ2-1; no clear D. V lost 7 bases to trimming and J lost 9 bases, with 10 bases between them. The germline V gene encodes CDR1 SEHNR and CDR2 FQNEAQ (reference sequence). This CDR3 has 11 amino acids. CDR3 nucleotides: TGTGCCAGCACGTTGGGCACTGAGCAGTTCTTC. It codes for CASTLGTEQFF. Full variable domain (outside the CDR3, taken from reference TRBV7-9 and TRBJ2-1): DTGVSQNPRHKITKRGQNVTFRCDPISEHNRLYWYRQTLGQGPEFLTYFQNEAQLEKSRLLSDRFSAERPKGSFSTLEIQRTEQGDSAMYLCASTLGTEQFFGPGTRLTVL.

This clone appeared a single time. The chain joins TRBV7-9 to TRBJ1-4; TRBD1 agrees at 11 bases. Germline assignment: CDR1 SEHNR and CDR2 FQNEAQ (reference sequence). The V gene end was trimmed by 0 bases and the J gene end by 7 bases; junction bases not matched to a gene: 1. There are 15 residues in the CDR3. The CDR3, as DNA: TGTGCCAGCAGCTTAGCGGACAGGGGGCCTGAAAAACTGTTTTTT. Protein product: CASSLADRGPEKLFF.

The V gene is TRBV7-2, the J gene TRBJ2-7; TRBD1 matches at 7 bases. V was pared by 1 base and J by 2 bases, with 5 bases of the junction left unmatched. CDR1 and CDR2 from the germline V gene are SGHTA and FQGNSA. The CDR3 extends over 15 amino acids. CDR3 loop: CASSLGQGSTYEQYF. The CDR3 bases are TGTGCCAGCAGCTTAGGACAGGGTAGCACCTACGAGCAGTACTTC.

The chain employs TRBV27 and TRBJ1-3, with D unresolved. The germline V and J ends were trimmed by 2 bases and 1 base, with 6 bases remaining between them. The V gene's germline CDR1 is MNHEY and CDR2 SMNVEV (reference sequence). This CDR3 comprises 14 residues. Here the CDR3 reads CASSLRESGNTIYF. The CDR3 nucleotides are TGTGCCAGCAGTTTAAGGGAGTCTGGAAACACCATATATTTT.

The rearrangement joins TRBV5-4 to TRBJ2-1; D is uncertain. The CDR3 is 16 residues long. The germline V and J ends were trimmed by 0 bases and 3 bases, with 13 bases remaining between them. CDR1 and CDR2 from the germline V gene are SGHNT and YYREEE (reference sequence). CDR3: CASSLAGRVSYNEQFF. In DNA, the CDR3 is TGTGCCAGCAGCTTGGCGGGTAGGGTGAGCTACAATGAGCAGTTCTTC.

This chain uses TRBV7-8 with TRBJ2-1; 9 nucleotides match TRBD1. After removal of 0 bases from V and 4 bases from J, the junction contained 4 bases not matched to a gene. The CDR3 is 16 residues long. In germline, CDR1 is SGHVS, CDR2 FQNEAQ. This CDR3 reads CASSLAGTGIYNEQFF. The DNA of the CDR3 is TGTGCCAGCAGCTTAGCGGGGACAGGGATTTACAATGAGCAGTTCTTC. Full variable domain (rest looked up from reference TRBV7-8 and TRBJ2-1): GAGVSQSPRYKVAKRGQDVALRCDPISGHVSLFWYQQALGQGPEFLTYFQNEAQLDKSGLPSDRFFAERPEGSVSTLKIQRTQQEDSAVYLCASSLAGTGIYNEQFFGPGTRLTVL.

This clone occurred once. The chain joins TRBV5-8 to TRBJ2-7; D is uncertain. The CDR3 covers 14 residues. V was shortened by 2 bases and J by 0 bases, with 9 bases between the two germline ends. Germline V gene lookup returns CDR1 SGHTS and CDR2 YDEGEE. The CDR3 loop reads CASSFRLSSYEQYF. In DNA form, the CDR3 reads TGTGCCAGCAGCTTTAGGCTAAGCTCCTACGAGCAGTACTTC.

This CDR3 reads CASSESGNDEQFF. CDR3 sequence (DNA): TGTGCCAGCAGTGAGTCCGGGAACGATGAGCAGTTCTTC. V gene TRBV6-4 combines with J gene TRBJ2-1, with D tentatively TRBD2 (5 bases). Germline values: CDR1 MRHNA, CDR2 SNTAGT. V lost 3 bases and J lost 8, with 11 bases in between. The CDR3 consists of 13 residues.

This chain uses TRBV3-1 (or the pseudogene TRBV3-2) with TRBJ2-1; D not resolved. V was pared by 1 base and J by 10 bases, with 8 bases between. The length of the CDR3 is 12 residues. The germline gives CDR1 LGHDT, CDR2 YNNKEL (reference sequence). CDR3 DNA sequence: TGTGCCAGCAGCCAAGTTTCCCGAGAGCAGTTCTTC. Its protein product is CASSQVSREQFF.

This chain joins TRBV5-1 and TRBJ1-2, with 9 bases matching TRBD1. Trimming cost V 2 bases and J 4 bases; bases outside gene matches: 3. The V gene's germline CDR1 is SGHRS and CDR2 YFSETQ. The CDR3 is 14 residues long. The CDR3, as DNA: TGCGCCAGCAGCTTCATGACAGGGGGCTATGGCTACACCTTC. Its translation is CASSFMTGGYGYTF.

The genes are TRBV7-8 and TRBJ2-5, with TRBD1 matching over 7 bases. CDR3 length: 15 amino acids. V lost 7 bases and J lost 1; bases outside the gene matches: 9. The V gene's germline CDR1 is SGHVS and CDR2 FQNEAQ. The CDR3: CASNPGQVVQETQYF. The CDR3 nucleotides read TGTGCCAGCAACCCCGGACAGGTGGTCCAAGAGACCCAGTACTTC.

The chain joins TRBV14 to TRBJ2-3; TRBD2 might be the D (5 bases). The germline gives CDR1 SGHDN, CDR2 FVKESK. V shed 1 base and J shed 4 bases, with 12 bases lying between them. This CDR3 region has 15 residues. CDR3 region: CASSQGISVPDTQYF. CDR3 nucleotide sequence: TGTGCCAGCAGCCAAGGGATTAGCGTACCAGATACGCAGTATTTT. Based on the CDR3 plus reference TRBV14 and TRBJ2-3, the full variable domain is EAGVTQFPSHSVIEKGQTVTLRCDPISGHDNLYWYRRVMGKEIKFLLHFVKESKQDESGMPNNRFLAERTGGTYSTLKVQPAELEDSGVYFCASSQGISVPDTQYFGPGTRLTVL.

This chain uses TRBV5-1 with TRBJ2-5; D call uncertain. In germline, CDR1 is SGHRS, CDR2 YFSETQ. V lost 0 bases and J lost 1, with 4 bases in between. This CDR3 is built from 13 residues. This CDR3 is CASSLAPQETQYF. CDR3 nucleotide sequence: TGCGCCAGCAGCTTGGCCCCCCAAGAGACCCAGTACTTC.

This clone is a singleton in its sample. V and J are TRBV6-5 and TRBJ1-2, with 11 positions matching TRBD1. The CDR3 loop spans 15 amino acids. CDR1 is MNHEY, CDR2 SVGAGI, per germline. The V gene end was trimmed by 2 bases and the J gene end by 5 bases; junction bases not matched to a gene: 4. CDR3 amino acids: CASSYGTGGLYGYTF. Written as DNA, the CDR3 is TGTGCCAGCAGTTACGGGACAGGGGGGCTTTATGGCTACACCTTC.